Below, 18 T cell receptor beta chains from the same sample are listed, as sequenced in a study of CD8+ T cells in alopecia areata. cDNA reverse transcribed from extracted RNA served as the sequencing template. Clones were sequenced by immunoSEQ multiplex PCR, and TCRdb holds only the in-frame ones, with some missing. The table records about 200,000 clones, about three fifths of them present only once. The sample's treatment: oral pan-JAK inhibitor, 5-10 mg twice daily. This sample comprised CD4+ T cells sorted from blood, obtained around week 49, from a patient treated with tofacitinib. Source of these receptors: a human donor with alopecia areata.

In this sample, this clone turned up a few times. As DNA, the CDR3 is TGTGCCAGCAGCCCCCCAGGTCGTCGGACCGAAGAGACCCAGTACTTC. It codes for CASSPPGRRTEETQYF. The chain joins TRBV7-9 to TRBJ2-5; D remains unclear. V was clipped by 5 bases and J by 3 bases, with 19 bases between them. The CDR3 is made up of 16 amino acids. Germline-derived CDR1 and CDR2 are SEHNR and FQNEAQ (reference sequence).

This clone turned up a few times. CDR3 sequence reads: CASSFVIAKNIQYF. The DNA for the CDR3 is TGTGCCAGCAGTTTCGTGATAGCCAAAAACATTCAGTACTTC. The chain links TRBV28 to TRBJ2-4; no firm D call. The V end was cut by 3 bases, the J end by 0 bases, with 6 bases between. Germline values: CDR1 MDHEN, CDR2 SYDVKM. This CDR3 has 14 amino acids.

In regard to this clone: Within the sample, other DNA sequences also encode this same CDR3. Here the CDR3 reads CASSLSSGGQYNEQFF. CDR3 DNA: TGCGCCAGCAGCTTGTCTAGCGGGGGGCAGTACAATGAGCAGTTCTTC. The chain has TRBV5-1 and TRBJ2-1, with 11 bases fitting TRBD2. Germline V CDR1 and CDR2: SGHRS, YFSETQ. The CDR3 has 16 residues. The V gene end was trimmed by 1 base and the J gene end by 4 bases; junction bases not matched to a gene: 4. Filled out from reference TRBV5-1 and TRBJ2-1, the complete variable domain reads KAGVTQTPRYLIKTRGQQVTLSCSPISGHRSVSWYQQTPGQGLQFLFEYFSETQRNKGNFPGRFSGRQFSNSRSEMNVSTLELGDSALYLCASSLSSGGQYNEQFFGPGTRLTVL.

The chain couples TRBV7-3 to TRBJ2-3; TRBD2 aligns across 8 bases. Unmatched junction bases numbered 9, after V lost 2 bases and J lost 2 bases. This CDR3 contains 17 residues. Germline V gives CDR1 SGHTA, CDR2 FQGTGA. The CDR3 DNA reads as TGTGCCAGCAGCTTACACAGCGGGGGTGCCAACACAGATACGCAGTATTTT. Protein product: CASSLHSGGANTDTQYF.

This chain joins TRBV2 and TRBJ2-3; D is unresolved. Germline V lookup: CDR1 SNHLY, CDR2 FYNNEI. The CDR3 sequence is 12 residues long. Trimming pared 5 bases from V and 6 bases from J, leaving 9 bases between. The CDR3 is CASSFQADTQYF. The CDR3 DNA sequence: TGTGCCAGCAGTTTCCAGGCCGATACGCAGTATTTT.

This clone was detected once. This sequence joins TRBV4-2 and TRBJ1-5; D unresolved. This CDR3 comprises 15 residues. V lost 1 base and J lost 0, with 7 bases in between. CDR1 is LGHNA and CDR2 is YNFKEQ in the germline V gene. The CDR3 sequence: CASSQGPSSNQPQHF. The CDR3 bases are TGTGCCAGCAGCCAAGGGCCGAGTAGCAATCAGCCCCAGCATTTT.

The V call is TRBV5-1, the J call TRBJ1-1; 8 nucleotides line up with TRBD1. This CDR3 is 15 amino acids long. The V and J ends lost 0 bases and 1 base, in that order; junction bases with no gene match: 2. The germline V gene has CDR1 SGHRS and CDR2 YFSETQ. The CDR3 protein is CASSLDTGGNTEAFF. The CDR3 DNA reads TGCGCCAGCAGCTTGGACACAGGGGGGAACACTGAAGCTTTCTTT.

The rearrangement links TRBV27 to TRBJ2-6; no reliable D call. CDR1 and CDR2 (germline): MNHEY, SMNVEV (reference sequence). CDR3 length: 15 residues. The V end was cut by 4 bases, the J end by 1 base, with 8 bases between. The DNA for the CDR3 is TGTGCCAGCAGTTATGAGCTTTCTGGGGCCAACGTCCTGACTTTC. It translates to CASSYELSGANVLTF.

J is TRBJ2-1 and V is TRBV1; TRBD2, the table's D call, was not compared with the DNA. TRBV1 is given as a pseudogene. The CDR3 has 15 residues. The CDR3 DNA sequence: TGCACCAGCAGTCACACCCCGGGGAAGGTTTATGAGCAGTTCTTC. Protein sequence: CTSSHTPGKVYEQFF.

The chain carries TRBV6-5 and TRBJ2-3; D remains ambiguous. Germline-derived CDR1 and CDR2 are MNHEY and SVGAGI. Trimming cost V 6 bases and J 11 bases, with 12 bases left between them. This CDR3 has 11 residues. CDR3 protein: CASSDRLVQYF. The CDR3 bases are TGTGCCAGCAGCGATCGTTTGGTGCAGTATTTT.

The CDR3: CASSQDLSHNEQFF. Written as DNA, the CDR3 is TGCGCCAGCAGCCAAGATCTGAGTCACAATGAGCAGTTCTTC. V usage is TRBV4-3 and J usage is TRBJ2-1, with D uncertain. CDR3 size: 14 residues. Trimming pared 0 bases from V and 5 bases from J, leaving 8 bases between. Looked up from germline, CDR1 is LGHNA and CDR2 is YSLEER.

Relative to its sample, this clone is medium-sized. This chain links TRBV2 with TRBJ2-1; the match to TRBD1 covers 8 bases. This CDR3 is built from 17 residues. CDR1 is SNHLY, CDR2 FYNNEI, per germline. The J segment lost 0 bases and the V segment lost 6 bases, leaving 10 bases of the junction unmatched. The CDR3 sequence is CASSGRDRFSSYNEQFF. The CDR3 DNA follows: TGTGCCAGCAGCGGCCGGGACAGGTTTAGCTCCTACAATGAGCAGTTCTTC. Full variable domain (rest looked up from reference TRBV2 and TRBJ2-1): EPEVTQTPSHQVTQMGQEVILRCVPISNHLYFYWYRQILGQKVEFLVSFYNNEISEKSEIFDDQFSVERPDGSNFTLKIRSTKLEDSAMYFCASSGRDRFSSYNEQFFGPGTRLTVL.

This chain joins TRBV5-1 and TRBJ2-3; the D gene is possibly TRBD1 (5 bases). CDR1 and CDR2 (germline): SGHRS, YFSETQ. The CDR3 spans 14 residues. The V end lost 4 bases, the J end lost 1 base, and 10 bases lay between the germline ends. Here the CDR3 DNA reads TGCGCCAGCAGCAAGGAGACAGGCACAGATACGCAGTATTTT. This sequence encodes CASSKETGTDTQYF.

V gene TRBV4-3 combines with J gene TRBJ1-1; D may be TRBD1 (6 bases). Per germline, CDR1 LGHNA and CDR2 YSLEER. The CDR3 runs to 17 residues. Between the trimmed V and J ends, which lost 0 bases and 6 bases, there was a span of 20 bases. The CDR3 DNA sequence: TGCGCCAGCAGCCAAGATCTCAGGAGGGACCAGGGGTCTGAAGCTTTCTTT. It encodes CASSQDLRRDQGSEAFF.

The V call is TRBV30, the J call TRBJ2-6, with 10 bases fitting TRBD1. Germline V gives CDR1 GTSNPN, CDR2 SVGIG (reference sequence). With 8 bases clipped from V and 2 bases from J, the junction kept 9 bases outside the gene matches. This CDR3 has 16 amino acids. CDR3 in DNA: TGTGCCCGGGGACAGGGGCGATCAACTGGGGCCAACGTCCTGACTTTC. Protein sequence: CARGQGRSTGANVLTF.

The rearrangement uses TRBV10-3 and TRBJ1-5, with no clear D. Germline V gene lookup returns CDR1 ENHRY and CDR2 SYGVKD. V gave up 2 bases and J gave up 3 bases, with 11 bases separating them. The CDR3 is made up of 15 amino acids. CDR3 nucleotides: TGTGCCATCAGTGAGGGACCGAAGTCCAATCAGCCCCAGCATTTT. It is translated as CAISEGPKSNQPQHF.

V and J are TRBV29-1 and TRBJ2-3; 10 bases map to TRBD2. There are 15 residues in the CDR3. Per germline, CDR1 SQVTM and CDR2 ANQGSEA. CDR3 amino acids: CTLSGLAGATDTQYF. The CDR3 coding sequence is TGCACTCTCTCCGGGCTAGCGGGGGCGACAGATACGCAGTATTTT.

The chain is built from TRBV7-2 and TRBJ1-1; D unclear. The CDR3 totals 13 residues. V was trimmed by 5 bases and J by 0 bases, leaving 7 bases between them. The germline V gene encodes CDR1 SGHTA and CDR2 FQGNSA. In DNA form, the CDR3 reads TGTGCCAGCAGCCAATCTTTGAACACTGAAGCTTTCTTT. It specifies CASSQSLNTEAFF.